The 22 T cell receptor beta chains in this list originate from one sample, sequenced in a study of cytomegalovirus exposure and HLA in healthy donors. The PCR made use of 60 Vbeta and 13 Jbeta primers. Method: immunoSEQ multiplex PCR; TCRdb's copy keeps in-frame clones and lacks some. This sample's clone table lists 150,000 or so clones. The specimen sequenced was PBMCs. The receptors originated from a woman aged 18-29 years in good health and CMV-seronegative.

The V call is TRBV4-2, the J call TRBJ2-1, with D unclear. Per the germline V gene, CDR1 is LGHNA and CDR2 is YNFKEQ. This CDR3 contains 16 residues. Between the trimmed V and J ends, which lost 1 base and 0 bases, there was a span of 10 bases. CDR3 protein: CASSQAASDSYNEQFF. The CDR3 DNA is TGTGCCAGCAGCCAAGCAGCGAGCGACTCCTACAATGAGCAGTTCTTC.

The chain employs TRBV6-6 and TRBJ1-1, with D possibly TRBD1 on 5 matching bases. Trimming left V 4 bases short and J 1 base short, with 7 bases between. Germline CDR1 and CDR2: MNHNY and SVGAGI (reference sequence). This CDR3 comprises 13 residues. The CDR3 DNA follows: TGTGCCAGCAGTTCAGGACAGAACACTGAAGCTTTCTTT. It encodes CASSSGQNTEAFF.

The chain combines TRBV30 with TRBJ1-1, with D maybe TRBD1 (6 bases). The CDR3 runs 15 residues. V lost 0 bases and J lost 1, with 12 bases in between. Per the germline V gene, CDR1 is GTSNPN and CDR2 is SVGIG (reference sequence). The CDR3 DNA follows: TGTGCCTGGAGTGTATTCGGACAGACGAACACTGAAGCTTTCTTT. Protein sequence: CAWSVFGQTNTEAFF.

On this clone itself: Additional DNA sequences in this sample encode the identical CDR3. The V call is TRBV10-3, the J call TRBJ2-3, with a possible D match to TRBD2 (6 bases). Germline CDR1 reads ENHRY; CDR2 reads SYGVKD. The CDR3 spans 15 residues. Trimming cost V 0 bases and J 0 bases, with 7 bases left between them. The CDR3 is CAISESGTSTDTQYF. The CDR3 DNA sequence: TGTGCCATCAGTGAGTCCGGGACTAGCACAGATACGCAGTATTTT.

CDR3 sequence: CASSDGAGGATEAFF. CDR3 coding DNA: TGTGCCAGCAGTGACGGGGCAGGTGGGGCCACTGAAGCTTTCTTT. This chain uses TRBV6-4 with TRBJ1-1; maybe TRBD1 (5 bases). Trimming took 2 bases from V and 4 from J, leaving 14 bases between them. The CDR3 loop spans 15 amino acids. Germline V gives CDR1 MRHNA, CDR2 SNTAGT.

The gene calls are TRBV7-7 and TRBJ2-1, with 9 bases identical to TRBD2. The junction had 4 bases not matched to a gene; V was cut back by 0 bases and J by 4 bases. Germline V CDR1 and CDR2: SSHAT, FNYEAQ (reference sequence). The CDR3 contains 16 residues. In DNA form, the CDR3 reads TGTGCCAGCAGCTTAGCCCGGACTAGCGTTTACAATGAGCAGTTCTTC. It encodes CASSLARTSVYNEQFF.

The V and J genes are TRBV9 and TRBJ1-1; 11 nucleotides match TRBD1. The germline CDR1 and CDR2 sequences are SGDLS and YYNGEE. V shed 3 bases and J 5 bases; nucleotides not matched to a gene: 3. The CDR3 contains 14 residues. This CDR3 is CASSGGQGGTEAFF. CDR3 bases: TGTGCCAGCAGCGGGGGACAGGGGGGGACTGAAGCTTTCTTT. The full variable domain, with the rest looked up from reference TRBV9 and TRBJ1-1, is DSGVTQTPKHLITATGQRVTLRCSPRSGDLSVYWYQQSLDQGLQFLIQYYNGEERAKGNILERFSAQQFPDLHSELNLSSLELGDSALYFCASSGGQGGTEAFFGQGTRLTVV.

Note on this clone: One end of the junction is discordant with germline, which a read error may explain. The V and J genes are TRBV2 and TRBJ2-2; D may be TRBD1 (5 bases). This CDR3 has 16 amino acids. The germline V gene has CDR1 SNHLY and CDR2 FYNNEI. The CDR3 is CASSEGAGLGTEELFF. The CDR3 nucleotides are TGTGCCAGCAGTGAAGGGGCAGGGTTGGGTACCGAGGAGCTGTTTTTT.

The rearrangement links TRBV7-9 to TRBJ2-7; 10 nucleotides agree with TRBD2. V lost 6 bases, J lost 2 bases, and 13 bases stayed unmatched. The CDR3 length is 17 residues. Germline lookup yields CDR1 SEHNR and CDR2 FQNEAQ (reference sequence). CDR3 region: CASRAGTSASSPYEQYF. CDR3 in DNA: TGTGCCAGCAGGGCCGGGACTAGCGCCAGTAGTCCCTACGAGCAGTACTTC.

This rearrangement joins TRBV5-6 to TRBJ1-6, with 7 positions matching TRBD1. The CDR3 extends over 15 amino acids. After removal of 3 bases from V and 10 bases from J, the junction contained 10 bases not matched to a gene. Germline V gene data show CDR1 as SGHDT and CDR2 as YYEEEE. The CDR3 region has the DNA TGTGCCAGCAGCTGGTCGACAGGGATGAGGTCACCCCTCCACTTT. Its protein is CASSWSTGMRSPLHF. Looking up the rest from reference TRBV5-6 and TRBJ1-6 gives the full variable domain: DAGVTQSPTHLIKTRGQQVTLRCSPKSGHDTVSWYQQALGQGPQFIFQYYEEEERQRGNFPDRFSGHQFPNYSSELNVNALLLGDSALYLCASSWSTGMRSPLHFGNGTRLTVT.

The chain is built from TRBV23-1 and TRBJ1-2; D not certain. TRBV23-1 is reported as an ORF; its role is uncertain. The CDR3 is made up of 10 amino acids. Between the trimmed V and J ends, which lost 6 bases and 7 bases, there was a span of 6 bases. For the CDR3, the DNA is TGCGCCAGCAGGTTCGGTGGCTACACCTTC. It is translated as CASRFGGYTF.

The chain recombines TRBV5-1 with TRBJ1-1; TRBD1 is a possible D gene (6 bases). The CDR3 sequence is 14 residues long. V lost 4 bases to trimming and J lost 5 bases, with 15 bases between them. CDR1 SGHRS and CDR2 YFSETQ come from the germline V gene. The CDR3 loop is CASSADTGWTEAFF. The CDR3 DNA sequence: TGCGCCAGCAGCGCCGATACAGGGTGGACTGAAGCTTTCTTT.

The chain carries TRBV12-2 and TRBJ1-4. TRBV12-2 is listed as a pseudogene. The CDR3 has 14 residues. CDR3 sequence: CASRLEFFGEKLFF. CDR3 DNA sequence: TGTGCAAGTCGCTTAGAGTTTTTCGGGGAAAAACTGTTTTTT.

Comment on this clone: Since the CDR3 does not end with the conserved phenylalanine or tryptophan, this likely comes from a read error. The chain employs TRBV19 and TRBJ1-1, with D possibly being TRBD1 (5 bases). Trimming removed 1 base from V and 4 bases from J, with 13 bases in between. The CDR3 loop spans 15 amino acids. The germline gives CDR1 LNHDA, CDR2 SQIVND (reference sequence). The CDR3 loop reads CASSIVPDRSTEAFS. CDR3 DNA: TGTGCCAGTAGTATAGTCCCAGACAGAAGCACTGAAGCTTTCTCT.

This sequence joins TRBV2 and TRBJ2-5; D call uncertain. From germline, CDR1 is SNHLY and CDR2 FYNNEI. Trimming cost V 4 bases and J 5 bases, with 14 bases left between them. CDR3 size: 14 residues. The CDR3 region has the DNA TGTGCCAGCAGTGGAGGAAGAACAAGGGAGACCCAGTACTTC. This gives the protein CASSGGRTRETQYF.

V usage is TRBV5-1 and J usage is TRBJ2-2; 8 positions match TRBD2. Germline loops: CDR1 SGHRS, CDR2 YFSETQ. J gave up 0 bases and V 6 bases, and 19 bases lay outside the gene matches. The CDR3 totals 20 residues. CDR3 amino acids: CASNLPPAGEVGANTGELFF. In DNA, the CDR3 is TGCGCCAGCAACTTACCCCCAGCGGGAGAGGTAGGAGCGAACACCGGGGAGCTGTTTTTT. Together with reference TRBV5-1 and TRBJ2-2, the CDR3 gives the full variable domain: KAGVTQTPRYLIKTRGQQVTLSCSPISGHRSVSWYQQTPGQGLQFLFEYFSETQRNKGNFPGRFSGRQFSNSRSEMNVSTLELGDSALYLCASNLPPAGEVGANTGELFFGEGSRLTVL.

The J gene is TRBJ2-3, the V gene TRBV29-1; 13 nucleotides match TRBD2. The CDR3 extends over 15 amino acids. Germline CDR1 SQVTM, CDR2 ANQGSEA. With 5 bases clipped from V and 4 bases from J, the junction kept 6 bases outside the gene matches. Here the CDR3 reads CSVIRLAGGSDTQYF. The CDR3 region has the DNA TGCAGCGTTATTCGACTAGCGGGAGGCTCAGATACGCAGTATTTT.

This chain joins TRBV13 and TRBJ1-5, with D unresolved. This CDR3 is built from 15 residues. Germline loops: CDR1 PRHDT, CDR2 FYEKMQ (reference sequence). Trimming left V 0 bases short and J 1 base short, with 7 bases between. CDR3 DNA sequence: TGTGCCAGCAGCTTAGGCCGGGTAAGCAATCAGCCCCAGCATTTT. Translating it yields CASSLGRVSNQPQHF. The whole variable domain, filled in from reference TRBV13 and TRBJ1-5, reads AAGVIQSPRHLIKEKRETATLKCYPIPRHDTVYWYQQGPGQDPQFLISFYEKMQSDKGSIPDRFSAQQFSDYHSELNMSSLELGDSALYFCASSLGRVSNQPQHFGDGTRLSIL.

The rearrangement links TRBV18 to TRBJ1-1; D is possibly TRBD1 (6 bases). V was shortened by 1 base and J by 0 bases, with 6 bases between the two germline ends. CDR3 length: 14 residues. Germline-derived CDR1 and CDR2 are KGHSH and LQKENI. The CDR3 protein is CASSPQGVNTEAFF. CDR3 nucleotides: TGTGCCAGCTCACCACAGGGGGTGAACACTGAAGCTTTCTTT. The whole variable domain, filled in from reference TRBV18 and TRBJ1-1, reads NAGVMQNPRHLVRRRGQEARLRCSPMKGHSHVYWYRQLPEEGLKFMVYLQKENIIDESGMPKERFSAEFPKEGPSILRIQQVVRGDSAAYFCASSPQGVNTEAFFGQGTRLTVV.

The J gene is TRBJ2-3, the V gene TRBV11-2; 10 bases fit TRBD2. The CDR3 runs to 13 residues. V shed 8 bases, J shed 1 base, and the junction held 0 bases outside the gene matches. Germline CDR1 is SGHAT and CDR2 is FQNNGV. CDR3 loop: CASGTSGTDTQYF. In nucleotides, the CDR3 is TGTGCCAGCGGGACTAGCGGCACAGATACGCAGTATTTT.

V is TRBV10-2 and J is TRBJ2-7, with a weak D call TRBD2 (6 bases). There are 18 residues in the CDR3. V shed 0 bases and J shed 2 bases, with 20 bases lying between them. Germline V gene data show CDR1 as WSHSY and CDR2 as SAAADI. CDR3 residues: CASSESVPGSSEAYEQYF. The CDR3 nucleotides read TGCGCCAGCAGTGAGTCGGTGCCAGGCTCTAGCGAGGCCTACGAGCAGTACTTC.

This chain uses TRBV9 with TRBJ2-7; TRBD2 is a possible D gene (6 bases). The V and J ends lost 0 bases and 0 bases respectively, with 10 bases between them. The germline gives CDR1 SGDLS, CDR2 YYNGEE. This CDR3 has 15 residues. Here the CDR3 reads CASSVGDSSSYEQYF. CDR3 DNA sequence: TGTGCCAGCAGCGTAGGGGACTCCAGCTCCTACGAGCAGTACTTC.